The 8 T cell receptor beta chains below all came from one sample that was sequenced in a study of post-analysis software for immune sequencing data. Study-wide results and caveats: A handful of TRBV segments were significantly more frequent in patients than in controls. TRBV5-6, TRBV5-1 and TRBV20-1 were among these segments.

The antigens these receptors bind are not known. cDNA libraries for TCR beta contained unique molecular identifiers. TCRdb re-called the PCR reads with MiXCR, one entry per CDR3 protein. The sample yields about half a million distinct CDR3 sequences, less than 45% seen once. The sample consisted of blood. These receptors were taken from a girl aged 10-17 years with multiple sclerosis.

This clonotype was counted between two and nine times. CDR3 amino acids: CASSQEYPYNEQFF. The DNA for the CDR3 is TGTGCCAGCAGCCAAGAATATCCCTACAATGAGCAGTTCTTC. The chain combines TRBV14 with TRBJ2-1; the D is unclear. Trimming removed 0 bases at V and 2 bases at J, with 5 bases between. The length of the CDR3 is 14 residues. CDR1 is SGHDN and CDR2 is FVKESK in the germline V gene. Full variable domain (missing parts from reference TRBV14 and TRBJ2-1): EAGVTQFPSHSVIEKGQTVTLRCDPISGHDNLYWYRRVMGKEIKFLLHFVKESKQDESGMPNNRFLAERTGGTYSTLKVQPAELEDSGVYFCASSQEYPYNEQFFGPGTRLTVL.

The CDR3 DNA reads as TGCAGCGTCCGCATCGAGCGGACAGGGTCTGAAGCTTTCTTT. Amino acids: CSVRIERTGSEAFF. The rearrangement uses TRBV29-1 and TRBJ1-1; 8 nucleotides match TRBD1. The V and J ends lost 6 bases and 6 bases, in that order; junction bases with no gene match: 12. The CDR3 loop spans 14 amino acids. Germline CDR1 is SQVTM and CDR2 is ANQGSEA.

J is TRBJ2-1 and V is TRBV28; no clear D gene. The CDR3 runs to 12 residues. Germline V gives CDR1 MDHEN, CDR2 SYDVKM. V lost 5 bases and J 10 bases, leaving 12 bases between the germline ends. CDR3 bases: TGTGCCAGCAGTGCCATTCCGATAGAGCAGTTCTTC. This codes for CASSAIPIEQFF.

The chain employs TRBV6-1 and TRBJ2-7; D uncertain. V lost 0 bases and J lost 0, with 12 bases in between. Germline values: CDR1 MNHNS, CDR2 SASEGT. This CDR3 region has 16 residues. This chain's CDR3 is CASSEAITISSYEQYF. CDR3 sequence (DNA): TGTGCCAGCAGTGAAGCTATCACGATTAGCTCCTACGAGCAGTACTTC.

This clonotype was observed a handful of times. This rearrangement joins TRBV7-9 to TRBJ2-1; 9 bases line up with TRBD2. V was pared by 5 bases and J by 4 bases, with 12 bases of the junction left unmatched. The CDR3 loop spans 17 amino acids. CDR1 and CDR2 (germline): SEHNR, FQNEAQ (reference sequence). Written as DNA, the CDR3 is TGTGCCAGCAGCCCTGTCGGGCGGGAGGGCTTTTACAATGAGCAGTTCTTC. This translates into CASSPVGREGFYNEQFF.

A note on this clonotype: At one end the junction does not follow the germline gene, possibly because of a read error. The CDR3 protein is CATSTHREGREKRFF. CDR3 DNA: TGTGCCACCAGCACCCACAGGGAAGGGAGAGAAAAACGGTTTTTT. This rearrangement joins TRBV15 to TRBJ1-4, with D possibly TRBD1 on 6 matching bases. Germline V gene data show CDR1 as LNHNV and CDR2 as YYDKDF (reference sequence). The CDR3 totals 15 residues. Variable domain in full (rest from reference TRBV15 and TRBJ1-4): DAMVIQNPRYQVTQFGKPVTLSCSQTLNHNVMYWYQQKSSQAPKLLFHYYDKDFNNEADTPDNFQSRRPNTSFCFLDIRSPGLGDTAMYLCATSTHREGREKRFFGSGTQLSVL.

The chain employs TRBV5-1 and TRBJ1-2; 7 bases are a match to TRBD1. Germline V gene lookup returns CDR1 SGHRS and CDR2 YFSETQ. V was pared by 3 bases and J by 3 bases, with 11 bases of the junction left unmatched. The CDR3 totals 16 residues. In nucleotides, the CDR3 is TGCGCCAGCAGCTCCCGTAGAGGGGGCGATTACTATGGCTACACCTTC. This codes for CASSSRRGGDYYGYTF.

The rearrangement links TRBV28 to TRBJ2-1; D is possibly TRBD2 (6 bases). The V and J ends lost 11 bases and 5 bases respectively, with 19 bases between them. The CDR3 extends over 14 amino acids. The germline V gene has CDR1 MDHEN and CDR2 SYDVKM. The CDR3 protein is CAGQSSELNNEQFF. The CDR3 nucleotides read TGTGCCGGCCAATCTAGCGAATTGAACAATGAGCAGTTCTTC.